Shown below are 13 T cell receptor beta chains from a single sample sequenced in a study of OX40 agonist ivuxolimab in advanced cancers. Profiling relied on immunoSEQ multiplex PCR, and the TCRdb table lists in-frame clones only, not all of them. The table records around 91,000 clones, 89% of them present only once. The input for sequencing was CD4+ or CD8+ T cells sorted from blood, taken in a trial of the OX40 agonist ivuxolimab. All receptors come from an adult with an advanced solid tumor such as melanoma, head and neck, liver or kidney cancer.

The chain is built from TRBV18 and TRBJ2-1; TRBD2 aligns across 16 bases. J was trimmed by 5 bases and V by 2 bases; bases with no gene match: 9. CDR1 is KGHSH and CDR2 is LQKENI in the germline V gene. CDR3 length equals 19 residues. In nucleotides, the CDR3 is TGTGCCAGCTCACCAGCGGGACTAGCGGGGGGGGCCAACAACAATGAGCAGTTCTTC. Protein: CASSPAGLAGGANNNEQFF.

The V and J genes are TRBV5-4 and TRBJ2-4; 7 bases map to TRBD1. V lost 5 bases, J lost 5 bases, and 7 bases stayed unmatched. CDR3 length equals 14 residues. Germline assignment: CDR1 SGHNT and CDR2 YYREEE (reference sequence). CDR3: CASRSQGDENIQYF. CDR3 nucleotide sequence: TGTGCCAGCAGGTCCCAGGGGGACGAAAACATTCAGTACTTC. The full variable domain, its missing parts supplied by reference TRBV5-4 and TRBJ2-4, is ETGVTQSPTHLIKTRGQQVTLRCSSQSGHNTVSWYQQALGQGPQFIFQYYREEENGRGNFPPRFSGLQFPNYSSELNVNALELDDSALYLCASRSQGDENIQYFGAGTRLSVL.

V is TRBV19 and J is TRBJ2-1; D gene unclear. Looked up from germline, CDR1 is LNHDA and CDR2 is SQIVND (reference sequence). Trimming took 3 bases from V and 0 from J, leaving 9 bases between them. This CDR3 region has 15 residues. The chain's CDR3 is CASSMPFRSYNEQFF. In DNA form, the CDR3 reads TGTGCCAGTAGTATGCCCTTCCGCTCCTACAATGAGCAGTTCTTC.

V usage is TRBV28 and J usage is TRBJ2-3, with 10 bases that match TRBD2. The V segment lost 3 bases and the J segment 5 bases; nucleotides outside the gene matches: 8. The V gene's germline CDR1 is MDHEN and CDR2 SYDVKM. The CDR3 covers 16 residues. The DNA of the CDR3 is TGTGCCAGCAGTTTGCCCCTAGCGGGGGAATTAGATACGCAGTATTTT. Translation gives CASSLPLAGELDTQYF.

In DNA form, the CDR3 reads TGTGCCAGCAGCGCGTTATCAGGGACTGGCTTCACAGATACGCAGTATTTT. Translation: CASSALSGTGFTDTQYF. The chain has TRBV9 and TRBJ2-3; possible D gene TRBD2, 6 bases. This CDR3 is 17 amino acids long. CDR1 and CDR2 (germline): SGDLS, YYNGEE. V gave up 3 bases and J gave up 2 bases, with 19 bases separating them.

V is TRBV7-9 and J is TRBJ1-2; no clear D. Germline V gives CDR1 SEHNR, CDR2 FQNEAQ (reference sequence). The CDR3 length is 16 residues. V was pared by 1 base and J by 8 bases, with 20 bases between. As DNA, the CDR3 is TGTGCCAGCAGCTTAGGCCAGTCACTCGACTCGGGGGGCTACACCTTC. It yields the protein CASSLGQSLDSGGYTF. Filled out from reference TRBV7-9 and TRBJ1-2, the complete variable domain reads DTGVSQNPRHKITKRGQNVTFRCDPISEHNRLYWYRQTLGQGPEFLTYFQNEAQLEKSRLLSDRFSAERPKGSFSTLEIQRTEQGDSAMYLCASSLGQSLDSGGYTFGSGTRLTVV.

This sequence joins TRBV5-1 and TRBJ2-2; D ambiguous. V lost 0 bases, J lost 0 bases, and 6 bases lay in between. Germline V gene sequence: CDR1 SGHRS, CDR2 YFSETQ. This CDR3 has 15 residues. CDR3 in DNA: TGCGCCAGCAGCTTGGCTGTTACGAACACCGGGGAGCTGTTTTTT. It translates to CASSLAVTNTGELFF.

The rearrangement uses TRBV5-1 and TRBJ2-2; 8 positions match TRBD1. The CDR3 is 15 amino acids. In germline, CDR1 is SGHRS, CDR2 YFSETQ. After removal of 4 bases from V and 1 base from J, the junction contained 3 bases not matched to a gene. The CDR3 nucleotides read TGCGCCAGCAGCACCGGACAGGGGAACACCGGGGAGCTGTTTTTT. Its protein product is CASSTGQGNTGELFF. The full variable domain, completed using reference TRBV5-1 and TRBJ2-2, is KAGVTQTPRYLIKTRGQQVTLSCSPISGHRSVSWYQQTPGQGLQFLFEYFSETQRNKGNFPGRFSGRQFSNSRSEMNVSTLELGDSALYLCASSTGQGNTGELFFGEGSRLTVL.

Written as DNA, the CDR3 is TGCGCCAGCAGCCCATCGGGGAGCGGGGGTGTGGACATTCAGTACTTC. Amino acids: CASSPSGSGGVDIQYF. This chain uses TRBV5-1 with TRBJ2-4, with 8 bases identical to TRBD2. CDR3 length: 16 residues. Germline-derived CDR1 and CDR2 are SGHRS and YFSETQ. V was clipped by 4 bases and J by 8 bases; unmatched bases: 14.

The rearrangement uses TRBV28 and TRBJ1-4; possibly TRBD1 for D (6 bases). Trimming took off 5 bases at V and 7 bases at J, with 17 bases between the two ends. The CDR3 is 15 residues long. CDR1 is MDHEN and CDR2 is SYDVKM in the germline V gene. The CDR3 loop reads CASSVAGRGSEKLFF. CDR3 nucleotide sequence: TGTGCCAGCAGTGTGGCGGGGAGGGGGAGTGAAAAACTGTTTTTT.

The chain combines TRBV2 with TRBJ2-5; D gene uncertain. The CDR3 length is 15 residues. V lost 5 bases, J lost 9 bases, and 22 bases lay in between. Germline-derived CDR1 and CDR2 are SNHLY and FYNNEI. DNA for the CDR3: TGTGCCAGCAGTCCCCGGCCCCTCGGCGGCTGGGCCCAGTACTTC. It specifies CASSPRPLGGWAQYF.

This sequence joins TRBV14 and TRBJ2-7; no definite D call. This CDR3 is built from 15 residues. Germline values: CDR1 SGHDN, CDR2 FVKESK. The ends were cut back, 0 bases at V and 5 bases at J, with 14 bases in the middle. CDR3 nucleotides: TGTGCCAGCAGCCAAGAGGGGTACGTTGTCCACGAGCAGTACGTC. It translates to CASSQEGYVVHEQYV.

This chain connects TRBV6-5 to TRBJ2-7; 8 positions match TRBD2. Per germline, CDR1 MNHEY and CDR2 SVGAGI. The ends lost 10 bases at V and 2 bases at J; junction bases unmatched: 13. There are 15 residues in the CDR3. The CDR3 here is CATTPGLDDTYEQYV. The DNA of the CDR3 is TGTGCCACAACCCCGGGACTAGACGATACCTACGAGCAGTACGTC.